This T cell receptor beta chain was captured in a study of multiple sclerosis patients with progressive multifocal leukoencephalopathy. Time point indicated: approximately 12 months of natalizumab therapy. All patients had prior interferon beta, and all PML patients were female. The CDR3 consists of 12 residues. Per the germline V gene, CDR1 is SGHRS and CDR2 is YFSETQ. Between the trimmed V and J ends, which lost 4 bases and 4 bases, there was a span of 8 bases. The survey-level immunoSEQ assay was used. Here immunoSEQ multiplex PCR was the method, and the copy in TCRdb shows in-frame clones only, minus some. The sample includes under 30,000 clones, 90% of them seen just once.

The sequences come from PBMCs, collected from a patient treated with natalizumab. J is TRBJ1-2 and V is TRBV5-1; no reliable D call. This clonotype was obtained from a human donor with multiple sclerosis. This chain's CDR3 is CASSLTTYGYTF. CDR3 nucleotide sequence: TGCGCCAGCAGCCTGACAACCTATGGCTACACCTTC.